Listed below are T cell receptor beta chains from one sample, sequenced in a study of cytomegalovirus exposure and HLA in healthy donors. The data were produced by immunoSEQ multiplex PCR, yet TCRdb's version contains in-frame clones alone and is incomplete. The data contain 150,000 to 200,000 clones, 84% of them singletons. Material: PBMCs. All receptors come from a man aged 25 to 40 in good health and CMV-seropositive. The CDR3 runs from the conserved cysteine through the conserved F or W. A D gene is named only where the DNA matches it firmly. Size is omitted from some rows. Given values are once, few, many or a class for expanded clones.

d_call,v_call,clone_size,j_call,cdr3_aa,cdr3_nt
NA,TRBV27,NA,TRBJ2-1,CASSYGQGSSYNEQFF,TGTGCCAGCAGTTATGGGCAGGGGAGCTCCTACAATGAGCAGTTCTTC
TRBD2,TRBV5-4,NA,TRBJ2-7,CASSLAGGPYEQYF,TGTGCCAGCAGCTTGGCGGGAGGGCCCTACGAGCAGTACTTC
NA,TRBV5-1,NA,TRBJ2-1,CASSPQAGQYSYNEQFF,TGCGCCAGCAGCCCGCAAGCGGGACAATATTCCTACAATGAGCAGTTCTTC
TRBD2,TRBV30,NA,TRBJ2-7,CAWSVSAGAYEQYF,TGTGCCTGGAGTGTCTCGGCGGGAGCCTACGAGCAGTACTTC
NA,TRBV30,NA,TRBJ2-1,CAWSTGSRQFF,TGTGCCTGGAGCACAGGCAGCAGGCAGTTCTTC
NA,TRBV29-1,few,TRBJ2-5,CSVVQGGNQETQYF,TGCAGCGTTGTGCAGGGAGGTAACCAAGAGACCCAGTACTTC
NA,TRBV27,NA,TRBJ2-1,CASSFGYSYNEQFF,TGTGCCAGCAGTTTCGGGTACTCCTACAATGAGCAGTTCTTC
NA,TRBV10-2,NA,TRBJ2-1,CASSEHPYNEQFF,TGCGCCAGCAGTGAACATCCCTACAATGAGCAGTTCTTC
NA,TRBV23-1,NA,TRBJ1-1,CASSHAMTKAEAFF,TGCGCCAGCAGTCACGCCATGACAAAGGCTGAAGCTTTCTTT
NA,TRBV5-5,few,TRBJ1-6,CASSLGGPNYNSPLHF,TGTGCCAGCAGCTTGGGAGGGCCTAACTATAATTCACCCCTCCACTTT
NA,TRBV12-2,NA,TRBJ2-7,CASRLDPGLAGQEQYF,TGTGCAAGTCGCTTAGACCCGGGACTAGCGGGACAGGAGCAGTACTTC
NA,TRBV7-8,NA,TRBJ2-2,CASSLGRVGTGELFF,TGTGCCAGCAGCTTAGGCAGGGTAGGCACCGGGGAGCTGTTTTTT
TRBD1,TRBV7-9,NA,TRBJ2-7,CASLSWGQGPREQYF,TGTGCCAGCCTTTCCTGGGGACAGGGGCCCAGGGAGCAGTACTTC
NA,TRBV7-9,NA,TRBJ1-1,CASSTGVEAFF,TGTGCCAGCAGCACAGGAGTTGAAGCTTTCTTT
NA,TRBV30,NA,TRBJ2-1,CAWRVSNEQFF,TGTGCCTGGAGGGTTAGCAATGAGCAGTTCTTC
TRBD1,TRBV7-6,few,TRBJ1-6,CASSLETGGHSPLHF,TGTGCCAGCAGCTTAGAAACAGGGGGGCATTCACCCCTCCACTTT
TRBD2,TRBV9,NA,TRBJ2-3,CASSSGEREVTDTQYF,TGTGCCAGCAGCTCCGGGGAGCGGGAGGTCACAGATACGCAGTATTTT
TRBD1,TRBV4-2,NA,TRBJ1-1,CASSHSPPRTGGTEAFF,TGTGCCAGCAGCCACTCACCCCCCCGGACAGGGGGAACTGAAGCTTTCTTT
NA,TRBV11-3,NA,TRBJ2-3,CASSLDQARTDTQYF,TGTGCCAGCAGCTTAGATCAAGCCCGGACAGATACGCAGTATTTT
NA,TRBV5-1,NA,TRBJ2-1,CASTVGDGGYNEQFF,TGCGCCAGCACCGTGGGGGACGGGGGCTACAATGAGCAGTTCTTC
TRBD1,TRBV10-2,NA,TRBJ2-7,CASSDWTGGGKSSYEQYF,TGCGCCAGCAGTGACTGGACAGGGGGCGGAAAAAGCTCCTACGAGCAGTACTTC
NA,TRBV28,NA,TRBJ2-2,CASYRGLTGELFF,TGTGCCTCCTACAGGGGACTGACCGGGGAGCTGTTTTTT
NA,TRBV7-3,few,TRBJ2-5,CASSIQDGSQETQYF,TGTGCCAGCAGCATCCAAGACGGGAGTCAAGAGACCCAGTACTTC
NA,TRBV30,once,TRBJ1-4,CAWRAGAGANEKLFF,TGTGCCTGGAGGGCGGGGGCCGGGGCTAATGAAAAACTGTTTTTT
TRBD1,TRBV7-2,once,TRBJ2-5,CASSFIRGREETQYF,TGTGCCAGCAGCTTTATCAGGGGGCGAGAAGAGACCCAGTACTTC
NA,TRBV29-1,NA,TRBJ2-1,CSAPRPGRVIDEQFF,TGCAGCGCCCCCCGTCCGGGCAGGGTGATCGATGAGCAGTTCTTC
NA,TRBV7-8,few,TRBJ2-7,CASSPIREQYF,TGTGCCAGCAGTCCCATCCGGGAGCAGTACTTC
TRBD2,TRBV7-9,NA,TRBJ2-1,CASSFEAGGSYNEQFF,TGTGCCAGCAGCTTTGAGGCGGGGGGTTCCTACAATGAGCAGTTCTTC
NA,TRBV5-3,NA,TRBJ1-2,CARSLARGSTNYGYTF,TGTGCCAGAAGCTTGGCCCGGGGGAGCACAAACTATGGCTACACCTTC
TRBD2,TRBV27,once,TRBJ2-6,CASSGLVFSGANVLTF,TGTGCCAGCAGTGGACTAGTATTCTCTGGGGCCAACGTCCTGACTTTC
NA,TRBV5-1,NA,TRBJ2-1,CASSLQGEGEQFF,TGCGCCAGCAGCTTACAGGGGGAGGGTGAGCAGTTCTTC
NA,TRBV7-3,NA,TRBJ1-1,CASSLGQNTEAFF,TGTGCCAGCAGCTTAGGGCAGAACACTGAAGCTTTCTTT
NA,TRBV5-1,NA,TRBJ1-1,CASRTREDTEAFF,TGCGCCAGCAGGACCAGGGAGGACACTGAAGCTTTCTTT
TRBD2,TRBV27,NA,TRBJ2-7,CASSPLAGGSYEQYF,TGTGCCAGCAGTCCTCTAGCGGGAGGGTCCTACGAGCAGTACTTC
TRBD1,TRBV7-3,NA,TRBJ2-7,CASSPWTGGNYEQYF,TGTGCCAGCAGCCCTTGGACAGGGGGCAACTACGAGCAGTACTTC
TRBD2,TRBV5-1,once,TRBJ2-3,CASSTGTSGESTDTQYF,TGCGCCAGCAGCACCGGGACTAGCGGGGAGTCCACAGATACGCAGTATTTT
TRBD1,TRBV25-1,NA,TRBJ2-5,CASSEYRGETQYF,TGTGCCAGCAGTGAATACAGGGGGGAGACCCAGTACTTC
TRBD2,TRBV29-1,NA,TRBJ2-1,CSVAPLAGGVNEQFF,TGCAGCGTCGCCCCCCTAGCGGGGGGGGTTAATGAGCAGTTCTTC
NA,TRBV28,once,TRBJ1-1,CASSLHSHRTEAFF,TGTGCCAGCAGTTTACACAGTCATCGCACTGAAGCTTTCTTT
TRBD2,TRBV2,once,TRBJ2-3,CASRLAGGLSTDTQYF,TGTGCCAGCAGGCTAGCGGGAGGGCTTAGCACAGATACGCAGTATTTT